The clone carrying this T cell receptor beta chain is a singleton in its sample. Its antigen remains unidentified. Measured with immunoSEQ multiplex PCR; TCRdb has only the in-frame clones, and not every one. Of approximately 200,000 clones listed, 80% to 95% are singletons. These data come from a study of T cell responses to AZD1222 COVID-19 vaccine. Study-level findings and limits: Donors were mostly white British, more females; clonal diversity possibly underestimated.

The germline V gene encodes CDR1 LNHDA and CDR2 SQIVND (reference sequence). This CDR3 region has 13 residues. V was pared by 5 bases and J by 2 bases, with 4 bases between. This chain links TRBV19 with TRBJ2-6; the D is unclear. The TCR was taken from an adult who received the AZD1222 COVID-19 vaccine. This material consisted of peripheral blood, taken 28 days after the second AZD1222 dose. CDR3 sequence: CASSYTGANVLTF. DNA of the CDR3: TGTGCCAGTAGTTACACTGGGGCCAACGTCCTGACTTTC. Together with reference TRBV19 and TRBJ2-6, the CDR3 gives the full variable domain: DGGITQSPKYLFRKEGQNVTLSCEQNLNHDAMYWYRQDPGQGLRLIYYSQIVNDFQKGDIAEGYSVSREKKESFPLTVTSAQKNPTAFYLCASSYTGANVLTFGAGSRLTVL.